A selection of T cell receptor beta chains follows, all from one sample in a study of tumour-infiltrating T cells in Burkitt lymphoma. Sequenced by immunoSEQ multiplex PCR; TCRdb stores in-frame clones only, minus some. The sample lists approximately 4,400 clones; 16% were seen once. The sample consisted of tumor tissue. Receptors originate from a human donor with diffuse large B-cell lymphoma. Some clones in this sample may be carry-over from other donors' samples. Both conserved end residues are part of each CDR3. A D gene is named only where the DNA matches it firmly. Size is stated for part of the rows, as once, few or many counts, or as a class when the clone is expanded.

cdr3_nt: TGTGCCACCAGCAGAGATCCGTTAAACGAGCAGTACTTC
cdr3_aa: CATSRDPLNEQYF
v_call: TRBV15
j_call: TRBJ2-7
d_call: -
clone_size: once
cdr3_length: 13

cdr3_nt: TGTGCCAGCAGCTTAGCGTCAGGGCCCCTTTTTTACGAGCAGTACTTC
cdr3_aa: CASSLASGPLFYEQYF
v_call: TRBV7-8
j_call: TRBJ2-7
d_call: -
clone_size: -
cdr3_length: 16

cdr3_nt: TGTGCCAGCAGGTCAAGCGGGACCCAGTTCTTC
cdr3_aa: CASRSSGTQFF
v_call: TRBV6-1
j_call: TRBJ2-1
d_call: TRBD2
clone_size: -
cdr3_length: 11

cdr3_nt: TGCGCCAGCAGTGAGTTTGCGCGAGAGCAGTACTTC
cdr3_aa: CASSEFAREQYF
v_call: TRBV10-2
j_call: TRBJ2-7
d_call: -
clone_size: -
cdr3_length: 12

cdr3_nt: TGCGCCAGCAGCCAAGGTGGGACAGGGGGCCAAGAGACCCAGTACTTC
cdr3_aa: CASSQGGTGGQETQYF
v_call: TRBV4-3
j_call: TRBJ2-5
d_call: TRBD1
clone_size: few
cdr3_length: 16

cdr3_nt: TGTGCCAGTAGTATTTCTTCACTAGCCGGGGAGACCCAGTACTTC
cdr3_aa: CASSISSLAGETQYF
v_call: TRBV19
j_call: TRBJ2-5
d_call: -
clone_size: once
cdr3_length: 15

cdr3_nt: TGCGCCAGCAGCCCCCGGGGAGGGGGCAGGGAAGAGACCCAGTACTTC
cdr3_aa: CASSPRGGGREETQYF
v_call: TRBV4-1
j_call: TRBJ2-5
d_call: -
clone_size: few
cdr3_length: 16

cdr3_nt: TGCGCCAGCAGCTTGGGGGTAGCGGGATTCAATGAGCAGTTCTTC
cdr3_aa: CASSLGVAGFNEQFF
v_call: TRBV5-1
j_call: TRBJ2-1
d_call: TRBD2
clone_size: -
cdr3_length: 15

cdr3_nt: TGTGCCAGCAGCTTAGCCCGGGGGAGCAATCAGCCCCAGCATTTT
cdr3_aa: CASSLARGSNQPQHF
v_call: TRBV7-6
j_call: TRBJ1-5
d_call: -
clone_size: -
cdr3_length: 15

cdr3_nt: TGTGCCAGCAGCTCCTCCCCCCGGGGGACCTACAATGAGCAGTTCTTC
cdr3_aa: CASSSSPRGTYNEQFF
v_call: TRBV11-2
j_call: TRBJ2-1
d_call: -
clone_size: -
cdr3_length: 16

cdr3_nt: TGTGCCAGCAGCTGGGGGACAGGGAACCTTGACGAGCAGTACTTC
cdr3_aa: CASSWGTGNLDEQYF
v_call: TRBV5-4
j_call: TRBJ2-7
d_call: TRBD1
clone_size: -
cdr3_length: 15

cdr3_nt: TGTGCCAGCAGCTTAGCCGGGACAGTGGACTACGAGCAGTACTTC
cdr3_aa: CASSLAGTVDYEQYF
v_call: TRBV7-6
j_call: TRBJ2-7
d_call: TRBD1
clone_size: -
cdr3_length: 15

cdr3_nt: TGTGCCAGCAGCTTTCTTTCCGGGGCGGATGAGCAGTTCTTC
cdr3_aa: CASSFLSGADEQFF
v_call: TRBV7-3
j_call: TRBJ2-1
d_call: -
clone_size: few
cdr3_length: 14

cdr3_nt: TGCGCCAGCAGCCGGCGCTCGGGCCGGCGCACAGATACGCAGTATTTT
cdr3_aa: CASSRRSGRRTDTQYF
v_call: TRBV4-3
j_call: TRBJ2-3
d_call: -
clone_size: few
cdr3_length: 16

cdr3_nt: TGTGCCAGCTCACTTTTTTCCTCCTGGACTAGCGGGAGCGACACCGGGGAGCTGTTTTTT
cdr3_aa: CASSLFSSWTSGSDTGELFF
v_call: TRBV18
j_call: TRBJ2-2
d_call: TRBD2
clone_size: -
cdr3_length: 20

cdr3_nt: TGTGCCAGCAGTTGGCTACTAGCGGATTCCTACGAGCAGTACTTC
cdr3_aa: CASSWLLADSYEQYF
v_call: TRBV6-1
j_call: TRBJ2-7
d_call: TRBD2
clone_size: -
cdr3_length: 15

cdr3_nt: TGTGCCAGCAGCAGGGGTGGGAGCAATCAGCCCCAGCATTTT
cdr3_aa: CASSRGGSNQPQHF
v_call: TRBV7-3
j_call: TRBJ1-5
d_call: -
clone_size: few
cdr3_length: 14

cdr3_nt: TGTGCCAGCAGCCCCCGGACTAGCGGGAGGGAGAGCTCCTACGAGCAGTACTTC
cdr3_aa: CASSPRTSGRESSYEQYF
v_call: TRBV7-9
j_call: TRBJ2-7
d_call: TRBD2
clone_size: few
cdr3_length: 18